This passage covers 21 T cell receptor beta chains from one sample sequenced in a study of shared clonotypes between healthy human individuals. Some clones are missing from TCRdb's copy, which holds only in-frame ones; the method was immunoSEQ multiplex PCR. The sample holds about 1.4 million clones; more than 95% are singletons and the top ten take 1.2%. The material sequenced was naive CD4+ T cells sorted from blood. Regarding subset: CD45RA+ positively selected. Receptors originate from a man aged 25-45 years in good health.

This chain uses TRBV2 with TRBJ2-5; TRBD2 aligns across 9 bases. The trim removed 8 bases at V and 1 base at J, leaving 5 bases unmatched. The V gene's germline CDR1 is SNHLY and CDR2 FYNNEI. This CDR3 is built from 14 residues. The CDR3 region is CASEAGGIQETQYF. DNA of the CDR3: TGTGCCAGCGAAGCGGGAGGCATCCAAGAGACCCAGTACTTC. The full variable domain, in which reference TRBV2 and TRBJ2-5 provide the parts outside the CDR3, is EPEVTQTPSHQVTQMGQEVILRCVPISNHLYFYWYRQILGQKVEFLVSFYNNEISEKSEIFDDQFSVERPDGSNFTLKIRSTKLEDSAMYFCASEAGGIQETQYFGPGTRLLVL.

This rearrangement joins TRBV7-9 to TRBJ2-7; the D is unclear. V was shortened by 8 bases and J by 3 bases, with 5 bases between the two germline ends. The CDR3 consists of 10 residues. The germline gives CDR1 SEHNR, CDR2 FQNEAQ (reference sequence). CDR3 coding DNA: TGTGCCAGCGGTGGCTACGAGCAGTACTTC. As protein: CASGGYEQYF.

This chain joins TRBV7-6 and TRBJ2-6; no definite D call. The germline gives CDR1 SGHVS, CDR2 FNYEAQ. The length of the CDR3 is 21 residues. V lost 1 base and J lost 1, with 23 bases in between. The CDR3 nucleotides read TGTGCCAGCAGCTTAGACCTCCCCCCCTTCGGCCCTGGGTCTGGGGCCAACGTCCTGACTTTC. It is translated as CASSLDLPPFGPGSGANVLTF.

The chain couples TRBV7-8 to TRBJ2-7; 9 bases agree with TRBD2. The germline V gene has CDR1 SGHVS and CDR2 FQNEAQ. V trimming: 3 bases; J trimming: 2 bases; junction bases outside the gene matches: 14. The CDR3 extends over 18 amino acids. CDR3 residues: CASSFVGSGRRSAYEQYF. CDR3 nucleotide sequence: TGTGCCAGCAGCTTCGTGGGTAGCGGGAGACGCAGTGCCTACGAGCAGTACTTC.

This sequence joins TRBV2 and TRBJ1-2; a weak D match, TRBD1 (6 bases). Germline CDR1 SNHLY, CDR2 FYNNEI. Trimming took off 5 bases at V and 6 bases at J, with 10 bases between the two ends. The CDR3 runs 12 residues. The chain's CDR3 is CASSLTGNGYTF. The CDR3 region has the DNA TGTGCCAGCAGTCTTACAGGGAATGGCTACACCTTC.

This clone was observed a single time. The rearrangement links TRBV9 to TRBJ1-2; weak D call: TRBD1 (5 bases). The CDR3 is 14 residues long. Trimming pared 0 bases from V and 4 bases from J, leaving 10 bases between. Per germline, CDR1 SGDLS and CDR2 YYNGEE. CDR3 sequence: CASSVAQEGYGYTF. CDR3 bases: TGTGCCAGCAGCGTAGCACAGGAGGGCTATGGCTACACCTTC.

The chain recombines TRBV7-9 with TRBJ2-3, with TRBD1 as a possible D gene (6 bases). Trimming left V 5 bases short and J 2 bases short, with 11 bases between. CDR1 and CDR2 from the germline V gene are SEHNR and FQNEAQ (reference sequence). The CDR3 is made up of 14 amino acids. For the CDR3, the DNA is TGTGCCAGCAGCCATGGACAGTACACAGATACGCAGTATTTT. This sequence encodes CASSHGQYTDTQYF.

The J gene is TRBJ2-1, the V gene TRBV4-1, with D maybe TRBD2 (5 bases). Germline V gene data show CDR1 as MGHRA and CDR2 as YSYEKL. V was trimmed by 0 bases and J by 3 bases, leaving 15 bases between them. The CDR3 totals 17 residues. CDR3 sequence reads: CASSQDSSGGLYNEQFF. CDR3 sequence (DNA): TGCGCCAGCAGCCAAGATAGCAGCGGAGGCCTCTACAATGAGCAGTTCTTC.

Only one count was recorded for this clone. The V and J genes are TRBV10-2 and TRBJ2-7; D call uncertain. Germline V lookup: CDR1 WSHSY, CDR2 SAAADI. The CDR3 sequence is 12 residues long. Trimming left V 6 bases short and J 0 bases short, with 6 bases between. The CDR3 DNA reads TGCGCCAGCAGGCTAAGCTCCTACGAGCAGTACTTC. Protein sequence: CASRLSSYEQYF.

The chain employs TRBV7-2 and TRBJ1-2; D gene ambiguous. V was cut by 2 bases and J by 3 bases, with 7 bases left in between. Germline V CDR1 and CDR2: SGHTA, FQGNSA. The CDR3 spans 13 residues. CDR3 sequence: CASSLRGHYGYTF. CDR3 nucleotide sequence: TGTGCCAGCAGCTTAAGAGGGCACTATGGCTACACCTTC.

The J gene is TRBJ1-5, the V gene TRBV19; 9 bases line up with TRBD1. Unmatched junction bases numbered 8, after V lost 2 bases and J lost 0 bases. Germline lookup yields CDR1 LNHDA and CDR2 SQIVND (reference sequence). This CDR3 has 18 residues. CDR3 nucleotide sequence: TGTGCCAGTAGTATACTAGGACAGGGGTCCTATAGCAATCAGCCCCAGCATTTT. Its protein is CASSILGQGSYSNQPQHF.

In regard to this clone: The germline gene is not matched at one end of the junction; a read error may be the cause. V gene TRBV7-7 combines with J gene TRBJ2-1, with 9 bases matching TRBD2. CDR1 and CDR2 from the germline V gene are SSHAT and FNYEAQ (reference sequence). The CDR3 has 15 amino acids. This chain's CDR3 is CASSFGLAGRDEQFF. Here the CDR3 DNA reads TGTGCTAGCAGCTTCGGGCTAGCGGGACGCGATGAGCAGTTCTTC.

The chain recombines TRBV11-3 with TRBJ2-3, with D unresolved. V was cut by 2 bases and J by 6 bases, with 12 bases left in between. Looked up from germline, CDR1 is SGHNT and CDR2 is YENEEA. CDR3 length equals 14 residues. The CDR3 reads CASSLSPTRDTQYF. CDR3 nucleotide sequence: TGTGCCAGCAGCTTATCCCCCACGAGGGATACGCAGTATTTT. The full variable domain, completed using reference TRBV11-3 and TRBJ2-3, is EAGVVQSPRYKIIEKKQPVAFWCNPISGHNTLYWYLQNLGQGPELLIRYENEEAVDDSQLPKDRFSAERLKGVDSTLKIQPAELGDSAVYLCASSLSPTRDTQYFGPGTRLTVL.

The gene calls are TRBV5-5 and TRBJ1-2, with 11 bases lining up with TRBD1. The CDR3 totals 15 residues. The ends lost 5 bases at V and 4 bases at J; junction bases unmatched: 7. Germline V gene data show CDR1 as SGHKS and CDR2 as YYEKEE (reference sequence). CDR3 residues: CASSFTGTGGYGYTF. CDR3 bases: TGTGCCAGCAGTTTTACCGGGACAGGGGGCTATGGCTACACCTTC.

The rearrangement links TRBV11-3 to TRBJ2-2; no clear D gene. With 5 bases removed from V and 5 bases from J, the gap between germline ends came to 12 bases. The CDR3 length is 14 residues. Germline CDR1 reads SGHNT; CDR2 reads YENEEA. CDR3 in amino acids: CASSLTSVTGELFF. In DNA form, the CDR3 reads TGTGCCAGCAGCCTAACTTCGGTAACCGGGGAGCTGTTTTTT.

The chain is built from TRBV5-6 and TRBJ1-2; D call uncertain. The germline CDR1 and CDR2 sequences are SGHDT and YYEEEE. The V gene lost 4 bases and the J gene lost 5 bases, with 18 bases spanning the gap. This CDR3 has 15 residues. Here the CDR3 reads CASSVGPQFLYGYTF. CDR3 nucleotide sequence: TGTGCCAGCAGCGTTGGTCCACAGTTTTTGTATGGCTACACCTTC. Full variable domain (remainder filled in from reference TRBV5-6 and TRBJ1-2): DAGVTQSPTHLIKTRGQQVTLRCSPKSGHDTVSWYQQALGQGPQFIFQYYEEEERQRGNFPDRFSGHQFPNYSSELNVNALLLGDSALYLCASSVGPQFLYGYTFGSGTRLTVV.

This chain's CDR3 is CASSEGQGRIYEQYF. The CDR3 DNA sequence: TGCGCCAGCAGCGAGGGACAGGGGAGGATCTACGAGCAGTACTTC. This chain connects TRBV4-1 to TRBJ2-7; 10 nucleotides align to TRBD1. The CDR3 has 15 residues. Germline V gene sequence: CDR1 MGHRA, CDR2 YSYEKL. After removal of 5 bases from V and 3 bases from J, the junction contained 7 bases not matched to a gene.

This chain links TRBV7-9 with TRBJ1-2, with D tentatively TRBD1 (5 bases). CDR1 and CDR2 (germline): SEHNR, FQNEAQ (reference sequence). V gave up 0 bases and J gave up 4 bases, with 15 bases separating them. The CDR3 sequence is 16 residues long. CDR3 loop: CASSLAWGRTGYGYTF. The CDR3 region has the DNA TGTGCCAGCAGCTTAGCGTGGGGCAGGACGGGCTATGGCTACACCTTC.

CDR3 nucleotide sequence: TGTGCCAGTAGTTCTACTAGGGAGGCGGCCAAAAACATTCAGTACTTC. This translates into CASSSTREAAKNIQYF. The chain carries TRBV19 and TRBJ2-4; tentatively, D is TRBD2 (6 bases). The germline V and J ends were trimmed by 5 bases and 1 base, with 15 bases remaining between them. Germline V CDR1 and CDR2: LNHDA, SQIVND (reference sequence). There are 16 residues in the CDR3.

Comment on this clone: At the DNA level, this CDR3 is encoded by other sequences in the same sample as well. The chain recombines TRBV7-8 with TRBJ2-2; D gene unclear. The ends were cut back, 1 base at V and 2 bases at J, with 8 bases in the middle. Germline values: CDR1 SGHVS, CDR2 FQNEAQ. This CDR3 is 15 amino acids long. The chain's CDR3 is CASSLGQLNTGELFF. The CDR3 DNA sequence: TGTGCCAGCAGCTTAGGCCAACTTAACACCGGGGAGCTGTTTTTT.

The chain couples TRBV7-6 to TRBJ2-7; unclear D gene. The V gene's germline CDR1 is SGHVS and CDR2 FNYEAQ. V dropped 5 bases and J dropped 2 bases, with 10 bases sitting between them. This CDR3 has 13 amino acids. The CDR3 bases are TGTGCCAGCAGCAAAACAGAGCCCTACGAGCAGTACTTC. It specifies CASSKTEPYEQYF.